These 3 T cell receptor beta chains originate from one sample sequenced in a study of T cell responses to AZD1222 COVID-19 vaccine (dated by TCRdb to the early 2020s). Taken with the paper, the label for time point translates to: baseline before first vaccination. Libraries came from the immunoSEQ multiplex PCR assay. The table comes from immuneACCESS by way of TCRdb, which keeps in-frame sequences with V and J called. Part of the clones is missing from these tables; in studies checked, under half for an unresolved V gene and the rest for unknown reasons. The sample yields some 130,000 clones; around 90% were counted once. Of the sample, roughly 3.1% is held by the ten largest clones. The sequencing used peripheral blood, collected on day 0 of AZD1222 vaccination. Every receptor here comes from an adult in good health.

This sequence joins TRBV28 and TRBJ2-4; TRBD2 aligns across 14 bases. The CDR3 has 18 residues. The ends lost 5 bases at V and 2 bases at J; junction bases unmatched: 8. The germline V gene has CDR1 MDHEN and CDR2 SYDVKM. The CDR3, as DNA: TGTGCCAGCAGTATGACTAGCGGGAGGGCCGAAACCAAAAACATTCAGTACTTC. Translating gives CASSMTSGRAETKNIQYF.

The chain employs TRBV30 and TRBJ2-7, with TRBD1 identical over 9 bases. The V segment lost 3 bases and the J segment 6 bases; nucleotides outside the gene matches: 9. Germline V gene data show CDR1 as GTSNPN and CDR2 as SVGIG (reference sequence). This CDR3 spans 14 amino acids. CDR3 nucleotide sequence: TGTGCCTGGAGGGGACAGGGTTTCAGGCTCGAGCAGTACTTC. Protein product: CAWRGQGFRLEQYF. Full variable domain (outside the CDR3, taken from reference TRBV30 and TRBJ2-7): SQTIHQWPATLVQPVGSPLSLECTVEGTSNPNLYWYRQAAGRGLQLLFYSVGIGQISSEVPQNLSASRPQDRQFILSSKKLLLSDSGFYLCAWRGQGFRLEQYFGPGTRLTVT.

The chain couples TRBV14 to TRBJ1-2; 7 bases line up with TRBD1. Germline V CDR1 and CDR2: SGHDN, FVKESK. V was clipped by 1 base and J by 5 bases; unmatched bases: 4. The CDR3 is made up of 14 amino acids. Here the CDR3 DNA reads TGTGCCAGCAGCCAAGGGACAGGCCCTTATGGCTACACCTTC. Translation: CASSQGTGPYGYTF.